This TCR beta chain is from a study of T cell repertoires in cytomegalovirus infection. Across the whole study: Shared public TCR beta signatures pointed to both CMV infection and a matching HLA type. Notes on the study in general: HLA-C-restricted CMV-specific TCR beta clonotypes were dominant in the ex vivo response.

V shed 8 bases and J shed 7 bases, with 9 bases lying between them. The CDR3 runs 11 residues. Germline assignment: CDR1 MDHEN and CDR2 SYDVKM. Comment on this clonotype: The antigen is undetermined.

MiXCR was run by TCRdb on the reads, yielding one entry per CDR3 protein. The table lists some 300,000 distinct CDR3 sequences, about 9.1% of them singletons. This TCR came from a human donor in good health (CMV status not recorded). Some clones in this sample may be carry-over from other donors' samples. The chain is built from TRBV28 and TRBJ1-5; D is unresolved. The sequencing sample was made of PBMCs. CDR3 amino acids: CASGSRQPQHF. The CDR3 DNA reads as TGTGCCAGCGGGTCTCGACAGCCCCAGCATTTT. Full variable domain (remainder filled in from reference TRBV28 and TRBJ1-5): DVKVTQSSRYLVKRTGEKVFLECVQDMDHENMFWYRQDPGLGLRLIYFSYDVKMKEKGDIPEGYSVSREKKERFSLILESASTNQTSMYLCASGSRQPQHFGDGTRLSIL.